The following is a T cell receptor (beta chain) sequence with its context. This clone has only one observation. Its antigen remains unidentified. Within one base of it there is no much larger clone, and no base qualities were kept. For the CD8 naive samples, CD45RO-negative cells were positively selected for CCR7, yielding a CD45RA+CCR7+ population from which TemRA cells were excluded. Donors were healthy HIV-negative adults with no recently reported acute infections or vaccinations. Every donor was a Caucasian adult residing in Nashville, Tennessee, USA. Blood was collected by leukapheresis, and PBMCs were isolated by Ficoll-Histopaque density gradient centrifugation and then cryopreserved in liquid nitrogen vapor phase. Analytical flow cytometry was used to check the purity and quantity of each magnetically sorted T cell population. Genomic DNA was isolated from each sorted fraction and quantified by UV absorbance on a Nanodrop 2000c.

Using the deep immunoSEQ assay, multiplex PCR amplified TCR CDR3 regions from genomic DNA. Extracted genomic DNA from each cell subset was distributed evenly across all wells of several immunoSEQ 96-well plates, and each plate was treated as a replicate. Each replicate PCR for sorted subsets received around 200 ng genomic DNA, equal to roughly 30,000 T cell genomes. Purified libraries were quantified with a Qubit 3.0 fluorometer, sized on a Bioanalyzer 2100, and re-quantified with the KAPA Library Quantification kit. Each immunoSEQ 96-well plate was sequenced on its own single-read 150-cycle Illumina NextSeq 550 flow cell. The authors processed their data as follows. Because the immunoSEQ output held only junctional sequences and lacked quality scores, the filtering could not match the filtering applied to full-length reads. To assign V/J genes and CDR3, sequences were annotated against IMGT germline references using PyIR, a Python wrapper for IgBLAST v1.9. Reads were removed for weak V/J assignments (E-value above 1e-6), missing CDR3, stop codons, out-of-frame junctions, or ambiguous translated residues. V3J clonotypes were defined as sequences sharing the same inferred V gene, J gene, and CDR3 amino acid sequence. Percentage overlap between repertoires was computed as shared unique clonotypes divided by the size of the smaller repertoire. Richness of each repertoire was evaluated using RTK rarefaction, the Chao1 estimator, and Recon v2.1 estimates of unobserved clonotypes. Generation probabilities were computed with OLGA for all TCRbeta clonotypes obtained by the gDNA method from several donors. TCRdb retrieved this table from immuneACCESS and kept in-frame rearrangements only. Not all clones are present; in checked studies, unresolved V genes account for under half, and no reason is known for the remainder. The DNA gave D and trimming, while V, J and clone size come from that table. The sample table shows 2 million or so clones, and about 95% are seen once. The ten largest clones represent roughly 1% of the sample.

The data derive from a study of shared clonotypes between healthy human individuals (dated by TCRdb to the early 2020s). Regarding the study in general: A couple of women and three men aged 18 to 49 years were included in the cohort. For each donor, CD4 naive and CD4 memory were each given three plates, CD8 naive was given two plates, and CD8 memory was given one plate. The study deeply sequenced blood TCR repertoires of several healthy adults to estimate repertoire size and the extent of clonotype sharing between individuals. To increase sequencing depth and limit assay-specific biases, TCR repertoire library preparation and sequencing were carried out by different laboratories using diverse techniques. Per donor, leukapheresis produced somewhere between about 0.9 and 9 billion PBMCs.

The full study reports these points: Based on pairwise subsampling, the degree of clonotype sharing among donors was expected to be affected by sequencing depth. Even with the large sequencing depth, rarefaction of the sorted-subset datasets indicated that sequencing was incomplete. Roughly 5% of naive CD4, roughly 3.6% of naive CD8, approximately 2.2% of memory CD4, and about 0.4% of memory CD8 clonotypes were shared across several donors. Estimated clonotype richness was generally larger for naive than for memory subsets. Sampling was limited to blood, and TCR repertoires in tissue likely differ from TCR repertoires in blood. The small number of donors limited the genetic and exposure-history diversity represented. Higher generation probabilities were observed for clonotypes shared by all four sorted-subset donors than for non-shared clonotypes.

The specimen sequenced was naive CD8+ T cells sorted from blood. The sample's cell subset or site label, decoded: CD45RA+CCR7+. The sequence was collected from a young man in good health.

The DNA reads TGTGCCAGCAGCTCCTTTGACGAGCAGTACTTC. This is translated as CASSSFDEQYF. The chain links TRBV7-9 with TRBJ2-7; a confident D gene designation cannot be given. Including cysteine and phenylalanine, the CDR3 has 11 amino acids. The retained sequence is limited to the CDR3, 33 bases, with the frame set at the first base. Based on the germline V gene (reference sequence), the CDR1 and CDR2 sequences are SEHNR and FQNEAQ. Trimming removed 4 bases from V and 5 bases from J, leaving 6 bases between the germline ends.